A single sample is the source of the 28 T cell receptor beta chains below, sequenced in a study of cytomegalovirus exposure and HLA in healthy donors. The PCR used 60 Vbeta and 13 Jbeta primers. Libraries were prepared by immunoSEQ multiplex PCR; TCRdb keeps only in-frame clonotypes and omits some of them. The sample carries more than 75,000 clones, more than 70% recorded once. The source material was PBMCs. These receptors were taken from a woman between 40 and 55 years old in good health and CMV-seronegative.

CDR3 coding DNA: TGCAGCGTTGACCTAAGACAGGGGGCCACAGATACGCAGTATTTT. This gives the protein CSVDLRQGATDTQYF. The chain couples TRBV29-1 to TRBJ2-3; 10 bases fit TRBD1. Trimming removed 3 bases from V and 2 bases from J; junction bases left unmatched: 5. The germline V gene encodes CDR1 SQVTM and CDR2 ANQGSEA. This CDR3 region has 15 residues.

The chain couples TRBV14 to TRBJ1-1, with a possible D match to TRBD1 (5 bases). This CDR3 has 14 amino acids. V was shortened by 4 bases and J by 3 bases, with 12 bases between the two germline ends. CDR1 is SGHDN, CDR2 FVKESK, per germline. CDR3 nucleotides: TGTGCCAGCAGCCCCAGGGTAAGAGACACTGAAGCTTTCTTT. It specifies CASSPRVRDTEAFF.

The V call is TRBV9, the J call TRBJ2-5, with no clear D. The CDR3 contains 15 residues. Germline-derived CDR1 and CDR2 are SGDLS and YYNGEE. Trimming pared 4 bases from V and 5 bases from J, leaving 18 bases between. CDR3 sequence: CASSPHMGSLETQYF. CDR3 nucleotide sequence: TGTGCCAGCAGCCCTCATATGGGCTCCCTGGAGACCCAGTACTTC.

The chain recombines TRBV9 with TRBJ1-1, with unresolved D. The V gene's germline CDR1 is SGDLS and CDR2 YYNGEE. V was pared by 0 bases and J by 8 bases, with 11 bases between. The CDR3 length is 13 residues. The DNA for the CDR3 is TGTGCCAGCAGCGTAGGAGGGAGAATGGAAGCTTTCTTT. Protein sequence: CASSVGGRMEAFF. Based on the CDR3 plus reference TRBV9 and TRBJ1-1, the full variable domain is DSGVTQTPKHLITATGQRVTLRCSPRSGDLSVYWYQQSLDQGLQFLIQYYNGEERAKGNILERFSAQQFPDLHSELNLSSLELGDSALYFCASSVGGRMEAFFGQGTRLTVV.

With regard to this clone: This sample also contains other DNA sequences that code for the same CDR3. The genes are TRBV4-3 and TRBJ1-4; no reliable D call. The CDR3 totals 13 residues. Between the trimmed V and J ends, which lost 0 bases and 8 bases, there was a span of 7 bases. Germline CDR1 and CDR2: LGHNA and YSLEER. The CDR3 is CASSQDRREKLFF. The CDR3 bases are TGCGCCAGCAGCCAAGATCGCAGGGAAAAACTGTTTTTT.

CDR3 nucleotide sequence: TGTGCCAGCAGTCTTTGGGGGGGACGAGGAGTCGGCTACACCTTC. This translates into CASSLWGGRGVGYTF. This chain links TRBV27 with TRBJ1-2, with a tentative D call TRBD1 (5 bases). Germline CDR1 is MNHEY and CDR2 is SMNVEV (reference sequence). The V and J ends lost 5 bases and 8 bases respectively, with 21 bases between them. There are 15 residues in the CDR3.

The J gene is TRBJ1-1, the V gene TRBV29-1; D remains unclear. Germline assignment: CDR1 SQVTM and CDR2 ANQGSEA. CDR3 length: 13 residues. Trimming took 6 bases from V and 1 from J, leaving 12 bases between them. The CDR3 is CSVSAGANTEAFF. The CDR3 DNA reads as TGCAGCGTCTCTGCAGGTGCGAACACTGAAGCTTTCTTT.

The rearrangement links TRBV5-1 to TRBJ2-1; a weak D match, TRBD2 (5 bases). Germline CDR1 is SGHRS and CDR2 is YFSETQ. Trimming pared 4 bases from V and 2 bases from J, leaving 13 bases between. The CDR3 has 15 amino acids. The CDR3 here is CASSLRTETYNEQFF. The CDR3, as DNA: TGCGCCAGCAGCCTTAGGACTGAAACCTACAATGAGCAGTTCTTC.

The table lists this clone with a few counts. The chain joins TRBV14 to TRBJ2-2; D might be TRBD1 (6 bases). The CDR3 is made up of 15 amino acids. Looked up from germline, CDR1 is SGHDN and CDR2 is FVKESK. V lost 3 bases, J lost 1 base, and 9 bases lay in between. The DNA of the CDR3 is TGTGCCAGCAGCCACGTGGACAGGAACACCGGGGAGCTGTTTTTT. As protein: CASSHVDRNTGELFF.

V and J are TRBV30 and TRBJ1-5; TRBD1 is a possible D gene (6 bases). The V gene lost 5 bases and the J gene lost 7 bases, with 18 bases spanning the gap. The germline V gene encodes CDR1 GTSNPN and CDR2 SVGIG (reference sequence). CDR3 length: 14 amino acids. CDR3 DNA: TGTGCCTGGGGCGTCCAACAGGGTTCACAGCCCCAGCATTTT. As protein: CAWGVQQGSQPQHF.

CDR3 DNA sequence: TGTGCCAGCTCACCAACCAGGGGTGGCGGAAACACCATATATTTT. Encoded protein: CASSPTRGGGNTIYF. The rearrangement links TRBV18 to TRBJ1-3; D might be TRBD1 (6 bases). V was pared by 2 bases and J by 4 bases, with 12 bases between. The CDR3 is made up of 15 amino acids. Germline V gene lookup returns CDR1 KGHSH and CDR2 LQKENI.

This clone was observed a few times. The chain joins TRBV7-9 to TRBJ2-7, with D unclear. The CDR3 consists of 14 residues. V was cut by 0 bases and J by 4 bases, with 10 bases left in between. Germline V gives CDR1 SEHNR, CDR2 FQNEAQ (reference sequence). The CDR3 region is CASSLAQQDYEQYF. The DNA for the CDR3 is TGTGCCAGCAGCTTAGCACAGCAAGATTACGAGCAGTACTTC.

The chain joins TRBV4-1 to TRBJ1-2, with no clear D. The V gene lost 0 bases and the J gene lost 0 bases, with 11 bases spanning the gap. Germline lookup yields CDR1 MGHRA and CDR2 YSYEKL. This CDR3 has 16 residues. The CDR3 nucleotides read TGCGCCAGCAGCCAAGATGCCTTCGGGACTAACTATGGCTACACCTTC. Translation gives CASSQDAFGTNYGYTF.

This chain joins TRBV29-1 and TRBJ1-2, with 7 bases fitting TRBD1. CDR1 is SQVTM and CDR2 is ANQGSEA in the germline V gene. CDR3 length: 13 residues. Germline trimming cut 8 bases from V and 3 bases from J; bases unmatched to any gene: 9. The CDR3 bases are TGCAGCTTCCTTCAGGGGGTAGACTATGGCTACACCTTC. Its protein is CSFLQGVDYGYTF.

This chain links TRBV5-1 with TRBJ2-1; 13 bases match TRBD2. The trim removed 4 bases at V and 6 bases at J, leaving 4 bases unmatched. The germline V gene encodes CDR1 SGHRS and CDR2 YFSETQ. The CDR3 has 15 amino acids. As DNA, the CDR3 is TGCGCCAGCAGCGGAGGGACTAGCGGGGTCAATGAGCAGTTCTTC. This encodes CASSGGTSGVNEQFF.

This sequence joins TRBV9 and TRBJ2-7, with D perhaps TRBD1 (6 bases). CDR1 and CDR2 from the germline V gene are SGDLS and YYNGEE. The CDR3 sequence is 13 residues long. The V and J ends lost 4 bases and 7 bases respectively, with 15 bases between them. The CDR3, as DNA: TGTGCCAGCAGCCCCACACAGGGTTATGAGCAGTACTTC. This encodes CASSPTQGYEQYF.

This chain connects TRBV29-1 to TRBJ1-1; 8 bases agree with TRBD1. V was pared by 7 bases and J by 0 bases, with 7 bases of the junction left unmatched. The CDR3 covers 14 residues. Germline loops: CDR1 SQVTM, CDR2 ANQGSEA. The CDR3 DNA is TGCAGCGGTGGACAGGGTTCTGTGAACACTGAAGCTTTCTTT. Its translation is CSGGQGSVNTEAFF.

This chain links TRBV6-6 with TRBJ1-3; the match to TRBD1 covers 9 bases. Germline V gene sequence: CDR1 MNHNY, CDR2 SVGAGI (reference sequence). This CDR3 has 15 residues. Trimming took 2 bases from V and 4 from J; bases not matched to a gene: 3. CDR3 region: CASSYTQGAGNTIYF. The CDR3 nucleotides read TGTGCCAGCAGTTACACACAGGGGGCAGGAAACACCATATATTTT.

V gene TRBV15 combines with J gene TRBJ1-4, with 9 bases aligning to TRBD1. V trimming: 4 bases; J trimming: 5 bases; junction bases outside the gene matches: 5. This CDR3 is built from 15 residues. Germline CDR1 and CDR2: LNHNV and YYDKDF (reference sequence). The CDR3 is CATSTMTGGNEKLFF. The DNA for the CDR3 is TGTGCCACCAGCACGATGACAGGGGGGAATGAAAAACTGTTTTTT.

As for this clone: An end of the junction differs from the germline gene, which may be a read error. V gene TRBV29-1 combines with J gene TRBJ1-5, with D possibly matching TRBD1 (5 bases). The length of the CDR3 is 13 residues. Germline CDR1 and CDR2: SQVTM and ANQGSEA. CDR3 DNA: TGCAGCGTTAGTGGGGGGTATAATCAGCCCCAGAATTTT. Translated, it gives CSVSGGYNQPQNF.

Only a few counts were recorded for this clone. The rearrangement links TRBV7-8 to TRBJ1-3; D might be TRBD1 (6 bases). The germline gives CDR1 SGHVS, CDR2 FQNEAQ. The CDR3 covers 16 residues. Trimming stripped 5 bases from V and 3 bases from J, with 17 bases between. The CDR3 loop is CASSPTGGHGGNTIYF. CDR3 bases: TGTGCCAGCAGCCCGACGGGGGGCCATGGTGGAAACACCATATATTTT.

The chain links TRBV2 to TRBJ2-1, with 13 positions matching TRBD2. The CDR3 consists of 15 residues. Germline V gives CDR1 SNHLY, CDR2 FYNNEI. The trim removed 6 bases at V and 9 bases at J, leaving 8 bases unmatched. CDR3 in DNA: TGTGCCAGCAGGGAACTAGCGGGGGGGCCGGGTGAGCAGTTCTTC. Protein: CASRELAGGPGEQFF.

This chain joins TRBV4-1 and TRBJ1-2; D remains ambiguous. Germline values: CDR1 MGHRA, CDR2 YSYEKL. The CDR3 is made up of 16 amino acids. V was cut by 3 bases and J by 2 bases, with 16 bases left in between. In DNA form, the CDR3 reads TGCGCCAGCAGCCAGGAGGACCGTTCACCGAACTATGGCTACACCTTC. Residues: CASSQEDRSPNYGYTF.

The rearrangement links TRBV27 to TRBJ1-5, with 7 positions matching TRBD1. The CDR3 consists of 15 residues. J gave up 4 bases and V 7 bases, and 10 bases lay outside the gene matches. Germline CDR1 MNHEY, CDR2 SMNVEV (reference sequence). CDR3 in DNA: TGTGCCAGCAATCCCAGGGGGACCCCAAATCAGCCCCAGCATTTT. Its protein is CASNPRGTPNQPQHF.

The chain links TRBV9 to TRBJ2-5; 13 bases match TRBD2. This CDR3 has 16 residues. With V trimmed by 3 bases and J by 5 bases, 7 bases remained unmatched. CDR1 and CDR2 (germline): SGDLS, YYNGEE. CDR3 protein: CASSAWTSGGLETQYF. CDR3 in DNA: TGTGCCAGCAGCGCCTGGACTAGCGGGGGACTGGAGACCCAGTACTTC. The variable domain in full, completed from reference TRBV9 and TRBJ2-5, reads DSGVTQTPKHLITATGQRVTLRCSPRSGDLSVYWYQQSLDQGLQFLIQYYNGEERAKGNILERFSAQQFPDLHSELNLSSLELGDSALYFCASSAWTSGGLETQYFGPGTRLLVL.

This clone was picked up one time. The V and J genes are TRBV27 and TRBJ2-7, with unresolved D. Trimming took 3 bases from V and 4 from J, leaving 4 bases between them. From germline, CDR1 is MNHEY and CDR2 SMNVEV (reference sequence). The CDR3 consists of 11 residues. CDR3 sequence reads: CASSFRYEQYF. In DNA, the CDR3 is TGTGCCAGCAGTTTCAGGTACGAGCAGTACTTC.

The chain combines TRBV5-4 with TRBJ1-6; no clear D gene. Germline V lookup: CDR1 SGHNT, CDR2 YYREEE (reference sequence). The CDR3 has 15 amino acids. Trimming shortened V by 2 bases and J by 6 bases, and 12 bases separated the two germline ends. The CDR3 protein is CASSFVGRGNSPLHF. The CDR3 nucleotides read TGTGCCAGCAGCTTTGTAGGTAGAGGTAATTCACCCCTCCACTTT.

The chain uses TRBV7-2 and TRBJ1-5, with D possibly matching TRBD1 (5 bases). Trimming removed 2 bases at V and 3 bases at J, with 8 bases between. The germline V gene encodes CDR1 SGHTA and CDR2 FQGNSA. CDR3 length equals 14 residues. The CDR3 loop reads CASSLPGNNQPQHF. The CDR3 DNA sequence: TGTGCCAGCAGCTTACCAGGGAACAATCAGCCCCAGCATTTT.